This T cell receptor beta chain was recovered during a study of STAT3 mutations in large granular lymphocyte leukemia. Study-level points and caveats: Every T-LGLL patient had at least one immunodominant TCRbeta clonotype. Sampling intervals varied between patients and samples. In several patients, dominant TCR clone burden exceeded STAT3 mutant burden, suggesting STAT3 mutation arose secondarily.

Average productive template count per sample was approximately 40,000. Assay: immunoSEQ multiplex PCR; the TCRdb copy retains only in-frame clones and omits some. This sample has 25,000 to 40,000 clones; about 86% occur once, and the top ten carry roughly an eighth. On this clone: The antigen remains undetermined.

Germline CDR1 reads SGHRS; CDR2 reads YFSETQ. V trimming: 3 bases; J trimming: 8 bases; junction bases outside the gene matches: 11. This CDR3 spans 15 amino acids. What was sequenced was peripheral blood mononuclear cells. The sequence was obtained from a man aged 55-75 years with T-cell large granular lymphocyte leukemia. Some clones in this sample may be carry-over from other donors' samples. The chain links TRBV5-1 to TRBJ1-2, with 9 nucleotides matching TRBD1. The CDR3 bases are TGCGCCAGCAGCTCGCCGGGACAGGGAGGGAACGGCTACACCTTC. Its protein product is CASSSPGQGGNGYTF.